Sequencing of this T cell receptor beta chain was carried out in a study of T cell clonotyping in hematopoietic cell transplantation. Study results and caveats: Higher Inverse Simpson Index values in graft donor and pretransplant recipient predicted broader posttransplant TCR diversity. Pathologically expanded recipient clonotypes increased progressively from day 30 to day 180 as diversity fell.

Repertoires were generated with immunoSEQ multiplex PCR, while TCRdb's copy carries only in-frame clones and drops some. This sample has tens of thousands of clones, with about 93% found just once. About this clone itself: Antigen specificity is unknown.

J gave up 4 bases and V 2 bases, and 5 bases lay outside the gene matches. This CDR3 has 15 amino acids. Germline CDR1 is MNHEY and CDR2 is SMNVEV (reference sequence). This clonotype was sampled from a woman in her forties or fifties in good health. Some clones in this sample may be carry-over from other donors' samples. The rearrangement joins TRBV27 to TRBJ2-5; 9 bases fit TRBD1. Input material: peripheral blood mononuclear cells. CDR3 bases: TGTGCCAGCAGTTTAGGACCGGGACAGGGAGAGACCCAGTACTTC. Translation: CASSLGPGQGETQYF.